These 10 T cell receptor beta chains originate from one sample sequenced in a study of CD8 T cells in ankylosing spondylitis. Study-level results: There was a TCR beta motif, made of 7 or 8 highly homologous variants, that appeared characteristic of ankylosing spondylitis blood.

TCRdb processed the 5' RACE reads anew with MiXCR; each CDR3 protein has one entry. The sample holds some 220,000 distinct CDR3 sequences, 7% to 8% seen once. No cognate antigen is known for these TCRs. Sequenced: blood, either unsorted or a sorted T cell fraction (not recorded which). Source of these receptors: a male donor with ankylosing spondylitis.

This clonotype was counted ten times or more. V gene TRBV10-2 combines with J gene TRBJ1-6; D unclear. Trimming left V 5 bases short and J 4 bases short, with 6 bases between. Germline V CDR1 and CDR2: WSHSY, SAAADI. This CDR3 comprises 13 residues. Written as DNA, the CDR3 is TGCGCCAGCAGTCAAGCTTATAATTCACCCCTCCACTTT. Translated, it gives CASSQAYNSPLHF.

This clonotype was recorded at least ten times. In DNA form, the CDR3 reads TGTGCCAGCAGCCCCGAGGGTGGAAATCAGCCCCAGCATTTT. As protein: CASSPEGGNQPQHF. The V gene is TRBV7-8, the J gene TRBJ1-5; D remains ambiguous. V was cut by 5 bases and J by 4 bases, with 12 bases left in between. This CDR3 spans 14 amino acids. Germline CDR1 is SGHVS and CDR2 is FQNEAQ.

In its sample, this clonotype was seen a few times. The rearrangement uses TRBV15 and TRBJ2-4, with 7 bases aligning to TRBD1. V gave up 5 bases and J gave up 0 bases; unmatched junction bases: 10. CDR3 length: 17 amino acids. The germline V gene encodes CDR1 LNHNV and CDR2 YYDKDF (reference sequence). CDR3 residues: CATSRGQFLLAKNIQYF. CDR3 DNA sequence: TGTGCCACCAGCCGGGGACAGTTTCTCCTAGCCAAAAACATTCAGTACTTC.

This chain connects TRBV12-3 or TRBV12-4 to TRBJ2-7; 13 bases are shared with TRBD2. The length of the CDR3 is 14 residues. J gave up 4 bases and V 6 bases, and 3 bases lay outside the gene matches. DNA for the CDR3: TGTGCCAGCAGACTAGCGGGGGGGTGGTACGAGCAGTACTTC. Residues: CASRLAGGWYEQYF.

This clonotype was detected many times. The V gene is TRBV4-1, the J gene TRBJ2-2; D might be TRBD2 (5 bases). CDR3 size: 14 residues. The germline V and J ends were trimmed by 3 bases and 9 bases, with 14 bases remaining between them. CDR1 and CDR2 from the germline V gene are MGHRA and YSYEKL. CDR3 amino acids: CASSQGGSDRELFF. The CDR3 nucleotides read TGCGCCAGCAGCCAGGGCGGGTCGGACCGGGAGCTGTTTTTT.

Only a few counts were recorded for this clonotype. The chain links TRBV25-1 to TRBJ2-5, with 10 nucleotides matching TRBD1. The germline V gene has CDR1 MGHDK and CDR2 SYGVNS. The ends lost 4 bases at V and 5 bases at J; junction bases unmatched: 7. The CDR3 spans 15 residues. The CDR3 here is CASSGQGAKVETQYF. The CDR3 region has the DNA TGTGCCAGCAGTGGACAGGGGGCTAAAGTGGAGACCCAGTACTTC.

Ten or more counts support this clonotype. J is TRBJ2-2 and V is TRBV23-1; D tentatively fits TRBD1 or TRBD2 (5 bases each). TRBV23-1 belongs to the ORF category, with a function that is uncertain. Trimming cost V 4 bases and J 3 bases, with 15 bases left between them. This CDR3 is built from 16 residues. The CDR3 here is CASSLPGPLDTGELFF. Here the CDR3 DNA reads TGCGCCAGCAGTCTTCCGGGACCGCTCGACACCGGGGAGCTGTTTTTT.

V and J are TRBV4-3 and TRBJ1-1; no reliable D call. The CDR3 sequence is 14 residues long. With 9 bases removed from V and 4 bases from J, the gap between germline ends came to 18 bases. Germline assignment: CDR1 LGHNA and CDR2 YSLEER. The CDR3 bases are TGCGCCAGTAGATCTACAAGGGATGGCACTGAAGCTTTCTTT. As protein: CASRSTRDGTEAFF.

This clonotype was counted at least ten times. The CDR3 protein is CASSRNANTEAFF. The CDR3 coding sequence is TGCGCCAGCAGCCGAAATGCTAACACTGAAGCTTTCTTT. V is TRBV4-3 and J is TRBJ1-1; the D is unclear. V was shortened by 4 bases and J by 2 bases, with 8 bases between the two germline ends. The CDR3 is made up of 13 amino acids. Germline V lookup: CDR1 LGHNA, CDR2 YSLEER.

This chain links TRBV29-1 with TRBJ2-1; 12 positions match TRBD2. CDR3 length: 16 amino acids. With V trimmed by 6 bases and J by 2 bases, 8 bases remained unmatched. Looked up from germline, CDR1 is SQVTM and CDR2 is ANQGSEA. The CDR3 DNA sequence: TGCAGCGTCGGACGGGGACTAGCGGGTCCCTACAATGAGCAGTTCTTC. It yields the protein CSVGRGLAGPYNEQFF.